This TCR beta chain was observed in a study of T cell responses to AZD1222 COVID-19 vaccine. The CDR3 runs to 13 residues. Trimming stripped 3 bases from V and 10 bases from J, with 13 bases between. CDR1 and CDR2 from the germline V gene are DFQATT and SNEGSKA (reference sequence). Overall study findings and caveats: White British people made up most donors, females outnumbered males, and clonal diversity was possibly underestimated. CD4 TCRs associated with vaccination spanned spike, dominating at 160-218 and 743-854. In all cases, repertoires were sampled only after the peak T cell response.

About this clone: The antigen remains undetermined.

The data were produced by immunoSEQ multiplex PCR, yet TCRdb's version contains in-frame clones alone and is incomplete. This sample has 150,000 to 200,000 clones, with around 90% found just once. The receptor was isolated from an adult in good health. This chain uses TRBV20-1 with TRBJ1-6, with D uncertain. Sample: peripheral blood, taken on day 0 of AZD1222 vaccination. The CDR3 sequence: CSASLGALSPLHF. The CDR3 DNA is TGCAGTGCTAGTCTCGGTGCTCTCTCACCCCTCCACTTT.